The clone carrying this T cell receptor beta chain appeared a single time. Its antigen remains unknown. Trimming took 3 bases from V and 2 from J, leaving 11 bases between them. The germline V gene has CDR1 SGHRS and CDR2 YFSETQ. CDR3 length: 14 amino acids. This sample stems from a study of OX40 agonist ivuxolimab in advanced cancers. Overall study: Ivuxolimab was delivered to patients intravenously every 2 weeks at doses spanning 0.01 to 10 mg/kg.

The method was immunoSEQ multiplex PCR; TCRdb's version includes in-frame clones alone and lacks a portion of them. The sample contains approximately 62,000 clones, about 91% of which appear only once. Findings and limits, study-wide: Expansion of clones was among the lowest in partial responders at 0.1-3.0 mg/kg. In a subset of nonresponders, normalized T-cell clonal expansion was also low.

The clonotype comes from an adult with an advanced solid tumor such as melanoma, head and neck, liver or kidney cancer. This material consisted of CD4+ or CD8+ T cells sorted from blood, taken in a trial of the OX40 agonist ivuxolimab. The rearrangement uses TRBV5-1 and TRBJ1-1, with D perhaps matching TRBD1 (5 bases). The CDR3 DNA reads as TGCGCCAGCAGCTACCGGGACGTCAACACTGAAGCTTTCTTT. Translation: CASSYRDVNTEAFF.